The next 27 T cell receptor beta chains were all read from a single sample in a study of human T cells and chemical hapten exposure (dated by TCRdb to the early 2020s). What this sample's time point label stands for: patch test 3, about 24 weeks after DPC sensitization. This specimen's treatment or condition label, interpreted: therapeutic diphenylcyclopropenone sensitization with weekly scalp DPC. Library method: RACE. TCRdb records NextSeq 500 as the sequencer. Using fastp at Q25 and MiXCR, TCRdb reprocessed the public reads and kept productive beta chains. A single entry per CDR3 protein holds the most common genes and DNA from its merged rows. This sample has about 90,000 distinct CDR3 sequences in its table, and about 11% of those were observed once. The ten most abundant clones make up approximately 0.99% of the sample. The input for sequencing was whole blood, taken in connection with sensitization to the hapten diphenylcyclopropenone (DPC). Every receptor here comes from a woman aged 25 to 39 with alopecia areata. Some clones in this sample may be carry-over from other donors' samples.

This clonotype was seen repeatedly, ten times or more. The rearrangement uses TRBV4-2 and TRBJ1-4; no clear D gene. V was pared by 4 bases and J by 3 bases, with 9 bases between. Germline CDR1 reads LGHNA; CDR2 reads YNFKEQ. This CDR3 is 14 amino acids long. CDR3 in DNA: TGTGCCAGCAGCCCGGGGAGGGCTAATGAAAAACTGTTTTTT. It specifies CASSPGRANEKLFF.

The V and J genes are TRBV28 and TRBJ2-2; 8 nucleotides line up with TRBD2. V gave up 7 bases and J gave up 3 bases; unmatched junction bases: 7. The CDR3 runs to 15 residues. The germline V gene encodes CDR1 MDHEN and CDR2 SYDVKM. The CDR3 DNA reads TGTGCCAGCACCCCGGGAGGGCCTTACACCGGGGAGCTGTTTTTT. It codes for CASTPGGPYTGELFF.

This clonotype was found many times. The chain carries TRBV28 and TRBJ2-7, with D perhaps matching TRBD1 or TRBD2 (5 bases each). Germline CDR1 is MDHEN and CDR2 is SYDVKM. Trimming shortened V by 4 bases and J by 6 bases, and 13 bases separated the two germline ends. The CDR3 loop spans 13 amino acids. The CDR3 nucleotides are TGTGCCAGCAGTTATACGGGGCTCGCCGAGCAGTACTTC. Protein product: CASSYTGLAEQYF.

J is TRBJ2-2 and V is TRBV20-1; tentative D call: TRBD1 (6 bases). Germline lookup yields CDR1 DFQATT and CDR2 SNEGSKA (reference sequence). The V and J ends lost 3 bases and 4 bases respectively, with 18 bases between them. This CDR3 contains 16 residues. This CDR3 reads CSARSTGLRGTGELFF. CDR3 bases: TGCAGTGCTAGGTCGACAGGCCTCCGGGGCACCGGGGAGCTGTTTTTT.

The genes are TRBV19 and TRBJ1-5; TRBD1 matches 7 bases. V shed 7 bases, J shed 4 bases, and the junction held 10 bases outside the gene matches. CDR3 length equals 15 residues. Germline V CDR1 and CDR2: LNHDA, SQIVND (reference sequence). CDR3 nucleotide sequence: TGTGCCAGTACCCCATCTGGGACAGCTAATCAGCCCCAGCATTTT. It codes for CASTPSGTANQPQHF.

This chain connects TRBV20-1 to TRBJ2-7; TRBD2 matches at 10 bases. V trimming: 0 bases; J trimming: 4 bases; junction bases outside the gene matches: 9. CDR3 size: 16 residues. CDR1 is DFQATT, CDR2 SNEGSKA, per germline (reference sequence). The CDR3 sequence is CSARDTLAGDRYEQYF. The CDR3 DNA reads TGCAGTGCTAGAGATACCCTAGCGGGAGATAGGTACGAGCAGTACTTC.

The chain recombines TRBV12-3 or TRBV12-4 with TRBJ1-2, with D possibly being TRBD1 (5 bases). V dropped 2 bases and J dropped 4 bases, with 14 bases sitting between them. The CDR3 sequence is 15 residues long. CDR3 in DNA: TGTGCCAGCAGTTTATCCACTGGCGGGACCTATGGCTACACCTTC. Its protein product is CASSLSTGGTYGYTF.

CDR3 region: CASSPNTFSYEQYF. CDR3 nucleotides: TGTGCCAGCAGCCCAAACACGTTCTCCTACGAGCAGTACTTC. The V call is TRBV9, the J call TRBJ2-7, with D unclear. This CDR3 has 14 residues. CDR1 is SGDLS and CDR2 is YYNGEE in the germline V gene. Deletions cut 4 bases from V and 0 bases from J, with 11 bases between.

This clonotype appeared many times. This sequence joins TRBV12-3 or TRBV12-4 and TRBJ2-3; TRBD2 matches 9 bases. This CDR3 spans 16 amino acids. The junction had 9 bases not matched to a gene; V was cut back by 4 bases and J by 4 bases. The CDR3 coding sequence is TGTGCCAGCAGTTCAACCTCAGCGGGAGGCGCAGATACGCAGTATTTT. It translates to CASSSTSAGGADTQYF.

This clonotype has at least ten counts. The gene calls are TRBV10-3 and TRBJ1-6; 8 nucleotides match TRBD1. The CDR3 has 13 residues. V lost 6 bases, J lost 9 bases, and 4 bases stayed unmatched. CDR1 is ENHRY, CDR2 SYGVKD, per germline. The CDR3 bases are TGTGCCATCAGGGGGACAGGTAGTTCACCCCTCCACTTT. Amino acids: CAIRGTGSSPLHF.

This clonotype was counted many times. Relative to the germline gene, one junction end is altered; a read error may explain this. The V and J genes are TRBV7-7 and TRBJ2-5; D uncertain. CDR3 length: 15 residues. CDR1 and CDR2 (germline): SSHAT, FNYEAQ (reference sequence). CDR3 loop: CASSALGLVAETQYF. In DNA form, the CDR3 reads TGTGCTAGCAGCGCCCTGGGCCTAGTTGCAGAGACCCAGTACTTC.

The V and J genes are TRBV6-2 or TRBV6-3 and TRBJ1-2, with 9 positions matching TRBD1. The CDR3 spans 15 residues. From germline, CDR1 is MNHEY and CDR2 SVGEGT. Trimming took 2 bases from V and 5 from J; bases not matched to a gene: 6. The CDR3 loop is CASSYGQGPSYGYTF. CDR3 coding DNA: TGTGCCAGCAGTTACGGACAGGGGCCGTCGTATGGCTACACCTTC.

The sample holds many counts of this clonotype. The gene calls are TRBV5-6 and TRBJ1-1, with D tentatively TRBD1 (6 bases). This CDR3 is built from 13 residues. CDR1 is SGHDT and CDR2 is YYEEEE in the germline V gene. V gave up 5 bases and J gave up 5 bases, with 13 bases separating them. Here the CDR3 DNA reads TGTGCCAGCAGTGACTACAGGGAAACTGAAGCTTTCTTT. Encoded protein: CASSDYRETEAFF.

This clonotype was recorded only once. The J gene is TRBJ2-1, the V gene TRBV9; 8 bases fit TRBD2. Unmatched junction bases numbered 4, after V lost 3 bases and J lost 5 bases. Germline lookup yields CDR1 SGDLS and CDR2 YYNGEE. The CDR3 is 14 residues long. The CDR3 here is CASSGLAHDNEQFF. The CDR3 nucleotides are TGTGCCAGCAGCGGACTAGCGCACGACAATGAGCAGTTCTTC. Combining the CDR3 with reference TRBV9 and TRBJ2-1 gives the whole variable domain DSGVTQTPKHLITATGQRVTLRCSPRSGDLSVYWYQQSLDQGLQFLIQYYNGEERAKGNILERFSAQQFPDLHSELNLSSLELGDSALYFCASSGLAHDNEQFFGPGTRLTVL.

At least ten counts were recorded for this clonotype. The gene calls are TRBV7-2 and TRBJ1-2; D gene unclear. The CDR3 length is 13 residues. Germline CDR1 and CDR2: SGHTA and FQGNSA. V gave up 6 bases and J gave up 7 bases, with 15 bases separating them. CDR3 sequence reads: CASRPPRAAGYTF. The CDR3 bases are TGTGCCAGCAGACCACCCCGGGCCGCTGGCTACACCTTC.

This sequence joins TRBV6-4 and TRBJ2-5, with 15 positions matching TRBD2. The CDR3 sequence is 16 residues long. Germline V CDR1 and CDR2: MRHNA, SNTAGT. J lost 2 bases, V lost 2 bases, and 0 bases had no gene match. In nucleotides, the CDR3 is TGTGCCAGCAGTGACGGGACTAGCGGGGGGCAAGAGACCCAGTACTTC. It codes for CASSDGTSGGQETQYF.

This clonotype has just a few counts. The genes are TRBV5-1 and TRBJ2-5, with D maybe TRBD2 (6 bases). The CDR3 has 15 residues. Germline V gene data show CDR1 as SGHRS and CDR2 as YFSETQ. V lost 3 bases to trimming and J lost 2 bases, with 14 bases between them. The CDR3 region is CASSYNAGKQETQYF. The CDR3 DNA sequence: TGCGCCAGCAGCTATAACGCGGGAAAACAAGAGACCCAGTACTTC.

The table lists this clonotype with many counts. This chain joins TRBV30 and TRBJ2-3; the D is unclear. The CDR3 runs to 14 residues. From germline, CDR1 is GTSNPN and CDR2 SVGIG (reference sequence). V lost 4 bases to trimming and J lost 0 bases, with 11 bases between them. CDR3 sequence (DNA): TGTGCCTGGAAGCGAAGGGAAAGCACAGATACGCAGTATTTT. Translating gives CAWKRRESTDTQYF.

In this sample, this clonotype turned up a few times. The gene calls are TRBV11-2 and TRBJ1-6; TRBD1 is a possible D gene (5 bases). Per germline, CDR1 SGHAT and CDR2 FQNNGV. The CDR3 has 15 amino acids. V was clipped by 6 bases and J by 5 bases, with 14 bases between them. The CDR3 coding sequence is TGTGCCAGCAGGGCACCGGGACGGAATAATTCACCCCTCCACTTT. Its translation is CASRAPGRNNSPLHF.

In this sample, this clonotype turned up a few times. CDR3 region: CASSFFSGDNEQFF. The CDR3 bases are TGTGCCAGCAGCTTCTTTAGCGGAGACAATGAGCAGTTCTTC. The chain has TRBV7-2 and TRBJ2-1, with a possible D match to TRBD2 (6 bases). Germline CDR1 SGHTA, CDR2 FQGNSA. This CDR3 is 14 amino acids long. Trimming removed 3 bases from V and 5 bases from J, with 11 bases in between.

A remark on this clonotype: The conserved closing phenylalanine or tryptophan is absent in this CDR3, likely reflecting a read error. This chain connects TRBV7-6 to TRBJ2-2; D call uncertain. CDR1 and CDR2 from the germline V gene are SGHVS and FNYEAQ. V dropped 2 bases and J dropped 2 bases, with 12 bases sitting between them. There are 16 residues in the CDR3. CDR3 sequence (DNA): TGTGCCAGCAGCTTAAGCGCGACTGTCAACACCGGGGAGCTGTTTCTT. Translation gives CASSLSATVNTGELFL.

This sequence joins TRBV6-5 and TRBJ2-5; D is unclear. V dropped 2 bases and J dropped 7 bases, with 11 bases sitting between them. There are 13 residues in the CDR3. Per germline, CDR1 MNHEY and CDR2 SVGAGI. In DNA form, the CDR3 reads TGTGCCAGCAGTTACGGTGGGAAGGCGACCCAGTACTTC. Translating gives CASSYGGKATQYF.

The chain carries TRBV18 and TRBJ2-7, with 7 nucleotides matching TRBD2. This CDR3 spans 16 amino acids. V was clipped by 5 bases and J by 3 bases; unmatched bases: 13. Germline loops: CDR1 KGHSH, CDR2 LQKENI. The CDR3 sequence is CASSAPLVAGNYEQYF. CDR3 nucleotides: TGTGCCAGCTCAGCCCCTTTGGTAGCGGGCAACTACGAGCAGTACTTC.

This clonotype has at least ten counts. V usage is TRBV5-6 and J usage is TRBJ2-3; 8 bases agree with TRBD1. Looked up from germline, CDR1 is SGHDT and CDR2 is YYEEEE. The CDR3 runs to 15 residues. V gave up 2 bases and J gave up 0 bases; unmatched junction bases: 2. This CDR3 is CASSLRDRSTDTQYF. The CDR3 DNA reads TGTGCCAGCAGCTTAAGGGACAGGAGCACAGATACGCAGTATTTT.

The rearrangement links TRBV25-1 to TRBJ2-7, with D maybe TRBD2 (6 bases). Deletions cut 2 bases from V and 6 bases from J, with 8 bases between. CDR1 and CDR2 from the germline V gene are MGHDK and SYGVNS. This CDR3 has 12 residues. In DNA form, the CDR3 reads TGTGCCAGCAGTGAACAGGGAGGCGAGCAGTACGTC. This gives the protein CASSEQGGEQYV.

This clonotype was seen ten or more times. J is TRBJ2-2 and V is TRBV3-1; TRBD2 matches at 13 bases. Germline assignment: CDR1 LGHDT and CDR2 YNNKEL (reference sequence). V dropped 8 bases and J dropped 5; count of bases not matched to a gene: 8. The CDR3 consists of 16 residues. The CDR3 sequence: CASLKWGLAGTGELFF. CDR3 bases: TGTGCCAGCCTCAAGTGGGGACTAGCGGGAACCGGGGAGCTGTTTTTT.

In this sample, this clonotype turned up many times. The chain uses TRBV28 and TRBJ1-3, with 9 bases that match TRBD1. There are 16 residues in the CDR3. V was pared by 7 bases and J by 4 bases, with 11 bases of the junction left unmatched. Germline values: CDR1 MDHEN, CDR2 SYDVKM. CDR3 sequence: CASTITRDRAGNTIYF. In nucleotides, the CDR3 is TGTGCCAGCACCATTACCCGGGACAGGGCAGGAAACACCATATATTTT.